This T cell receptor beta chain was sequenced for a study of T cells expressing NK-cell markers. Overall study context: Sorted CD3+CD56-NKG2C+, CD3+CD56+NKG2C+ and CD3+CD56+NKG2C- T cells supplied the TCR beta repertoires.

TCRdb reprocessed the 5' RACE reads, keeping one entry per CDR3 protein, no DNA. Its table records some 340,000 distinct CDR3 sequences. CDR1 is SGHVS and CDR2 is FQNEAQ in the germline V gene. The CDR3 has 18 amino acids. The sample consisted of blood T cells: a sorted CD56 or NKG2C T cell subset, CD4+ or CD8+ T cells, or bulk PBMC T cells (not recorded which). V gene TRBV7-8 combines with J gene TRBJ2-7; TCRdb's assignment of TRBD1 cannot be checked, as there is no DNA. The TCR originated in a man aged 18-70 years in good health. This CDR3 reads CASSLARGHPKFSYEQYF.